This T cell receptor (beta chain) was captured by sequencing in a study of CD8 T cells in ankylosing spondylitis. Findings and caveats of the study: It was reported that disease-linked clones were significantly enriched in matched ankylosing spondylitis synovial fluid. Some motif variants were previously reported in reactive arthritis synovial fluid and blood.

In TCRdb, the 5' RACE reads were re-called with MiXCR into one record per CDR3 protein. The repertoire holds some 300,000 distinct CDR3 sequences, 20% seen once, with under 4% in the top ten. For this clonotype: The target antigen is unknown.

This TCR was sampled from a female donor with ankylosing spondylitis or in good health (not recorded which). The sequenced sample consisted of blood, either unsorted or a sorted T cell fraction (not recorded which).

The CDR3 nucleotides read TGTGCCAGCAGTTACTCGGGTAGCGCAACCTACAATGAGCAGTTCTTC. Translated: CASSYSGSATYNEQFF. This chain links TRBV6-2 or TRBV6-3 with TRBJ2-1; D is perhaps TRBD2 (5 bases). The CDR3 is 16 amino acids. V shed 0 bases and J shed 2 bases, with 11 bases lying between them. Germline lookup yields CDR1 MNHEY and CDR2 SVGEGT.